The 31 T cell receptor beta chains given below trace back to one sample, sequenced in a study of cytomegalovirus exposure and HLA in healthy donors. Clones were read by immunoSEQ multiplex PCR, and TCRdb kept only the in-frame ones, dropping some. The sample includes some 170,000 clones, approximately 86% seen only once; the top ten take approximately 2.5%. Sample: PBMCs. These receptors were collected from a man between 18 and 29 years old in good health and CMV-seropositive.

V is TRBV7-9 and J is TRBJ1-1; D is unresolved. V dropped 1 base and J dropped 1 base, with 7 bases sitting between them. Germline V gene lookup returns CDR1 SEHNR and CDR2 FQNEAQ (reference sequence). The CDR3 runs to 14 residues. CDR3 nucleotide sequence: TGTGCCAGCAGCTTAGAGCGCCCGAACACTGAAGCTTTCTTT. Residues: CASSLERPNTEAFF.

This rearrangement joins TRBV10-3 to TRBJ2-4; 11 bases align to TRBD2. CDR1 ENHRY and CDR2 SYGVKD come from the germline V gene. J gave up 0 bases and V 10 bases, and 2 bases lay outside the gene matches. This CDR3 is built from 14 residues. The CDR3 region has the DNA TGTGCCAGCACTAGCGGGGGAGCCAAAAACATTCAGTACTTC. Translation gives CASTSGGAKNIQYF.

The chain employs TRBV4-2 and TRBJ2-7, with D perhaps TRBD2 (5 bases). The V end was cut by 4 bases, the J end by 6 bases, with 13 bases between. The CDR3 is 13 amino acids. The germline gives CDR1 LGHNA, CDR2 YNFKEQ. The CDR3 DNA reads TGTGCCAGCAGCCGAGGACTGGAATCCGAGCAGTACTTC. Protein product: CASSRGLESEQYF.

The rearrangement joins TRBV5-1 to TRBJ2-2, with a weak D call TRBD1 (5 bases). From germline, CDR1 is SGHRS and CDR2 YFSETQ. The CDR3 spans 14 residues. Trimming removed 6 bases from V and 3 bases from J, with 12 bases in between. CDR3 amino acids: CASTKGLDTGELFF. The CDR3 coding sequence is TGCGCCAGCACAAAGGGGCTCGACACCGGGGAGCTGTTTTTT.

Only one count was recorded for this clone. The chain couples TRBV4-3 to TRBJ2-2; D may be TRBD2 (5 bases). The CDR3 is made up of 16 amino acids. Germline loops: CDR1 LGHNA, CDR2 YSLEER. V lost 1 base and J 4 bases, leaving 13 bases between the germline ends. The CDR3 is CASSQVVRAGTGELFF. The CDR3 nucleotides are TGCGCCAGCAGCCAAGTAGTAAGGGCGGGCACCGGGGAGCTGTTTTTT.

The CDR3 coding sequence is TGTGCCAGCAGCTCATACACTCGTAGGGACTACCGTCACGAGCAGTACTTC. This translates into CASSSYTRRDYRHEQYF. This chain joins TRBV7-6 and TRBJ2-7, with 7 bases fitting TRBD2. J was trimmed by 5 bases and V by 4 bases; bases with no gene match: 17. Looked up from germline, CDR1 is SGHVS and CDR2 is FNYEAQ. This CDR3 region has 17 residues.

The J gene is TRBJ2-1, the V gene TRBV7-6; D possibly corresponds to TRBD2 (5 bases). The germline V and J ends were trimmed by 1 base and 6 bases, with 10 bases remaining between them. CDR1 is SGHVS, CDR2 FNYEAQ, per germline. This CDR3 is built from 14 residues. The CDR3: CASSLGGWGNEQFF. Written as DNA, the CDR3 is TGTGCCAGCAGCTTAGGCGGGTGGGGCAATGAGCAGTTCTTC.

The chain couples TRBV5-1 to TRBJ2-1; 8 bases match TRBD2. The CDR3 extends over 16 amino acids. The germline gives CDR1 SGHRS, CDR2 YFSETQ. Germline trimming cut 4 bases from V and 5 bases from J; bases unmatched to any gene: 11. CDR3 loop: CASSTTPGLENNEQFF. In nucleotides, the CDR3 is TGCGCCAGCAGCACAACACCGGGACTAGAAAACAATGAGCAGTTCTTC.

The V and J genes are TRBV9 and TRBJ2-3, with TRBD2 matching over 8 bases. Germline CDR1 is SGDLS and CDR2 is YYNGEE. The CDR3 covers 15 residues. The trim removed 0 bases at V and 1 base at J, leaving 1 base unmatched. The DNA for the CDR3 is TGTGCCAGCAGCGTAGTCGGGGGGGGCACAGATACGCAGTATTTT. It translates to CASSVVGGGTDTQYF.

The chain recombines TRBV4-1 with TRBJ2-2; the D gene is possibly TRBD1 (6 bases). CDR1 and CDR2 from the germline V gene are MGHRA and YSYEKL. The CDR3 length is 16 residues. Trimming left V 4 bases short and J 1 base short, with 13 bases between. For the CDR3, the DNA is TGCGCCAGCAGCCCCTTGGGGGACAAGAACACCGGGGAGCTGTTTTTT. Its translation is CASSPLGDKNTGELFF.

The CDR3 DNA reads TGTGCCAGCAGGCTTCAGGTCGGCCTAGCTGAGACCCAGTACTTC. It encodes CASRLQVGLAETQYF. The chain links TRBV4-2 to TRBJ2-5; perhaps TRBD2 as D (5 bases). From germline, CDR1 is LGHNA and CDR2 YNFKEQ. The CDR3 is made up of 15 amino acids. V lost 6 bases and J lost 5, with 19 bases in between.

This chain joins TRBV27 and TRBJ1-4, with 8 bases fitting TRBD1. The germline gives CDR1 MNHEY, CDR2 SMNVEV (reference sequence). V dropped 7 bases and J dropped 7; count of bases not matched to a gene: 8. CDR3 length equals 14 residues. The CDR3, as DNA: TGTGCCAGCACGAAGGCAGGGGGCTCTGAAAAACTGTTTTTT. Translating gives CASTKAGGSEKLFF.

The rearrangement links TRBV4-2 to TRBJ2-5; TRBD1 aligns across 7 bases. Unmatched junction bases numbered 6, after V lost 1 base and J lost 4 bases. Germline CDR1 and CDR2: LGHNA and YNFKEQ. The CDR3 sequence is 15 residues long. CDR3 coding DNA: TGTGCCAGCAGCCAAGCCCCAGGGGGTGGAGAGACCCAGTACTTC. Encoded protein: CASSQAPGGGETQYF.

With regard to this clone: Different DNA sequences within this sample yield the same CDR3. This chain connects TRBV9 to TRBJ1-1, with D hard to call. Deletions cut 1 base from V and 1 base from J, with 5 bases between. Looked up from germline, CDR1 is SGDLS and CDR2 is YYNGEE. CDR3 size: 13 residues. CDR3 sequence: CASSVTGNTEAFF. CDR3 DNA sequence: TGTGCCAGCAGCGTAACGGGGAACACTGAAGCTTTCTTT.

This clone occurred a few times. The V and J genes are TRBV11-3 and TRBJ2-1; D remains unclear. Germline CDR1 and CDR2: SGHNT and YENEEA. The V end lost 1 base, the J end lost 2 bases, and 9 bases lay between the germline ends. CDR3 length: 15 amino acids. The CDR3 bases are TGTGCCAGCAGCTTAGGGCAGGAACCCTACAATGAGCAGTTCTTC. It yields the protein CASSLGQEPYNEQFF.

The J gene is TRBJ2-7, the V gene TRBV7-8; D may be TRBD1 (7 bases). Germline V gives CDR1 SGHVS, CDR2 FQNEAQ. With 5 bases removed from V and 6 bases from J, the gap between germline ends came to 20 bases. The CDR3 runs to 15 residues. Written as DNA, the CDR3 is TGTGCCAGCAGCCTAAGGACAGGAAGCGGGCCCGAGCAGTACTTC. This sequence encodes CASSLRTGSGPEQYF. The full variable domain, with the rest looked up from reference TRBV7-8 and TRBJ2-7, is GAGVSQSPRYKVAKRGQDVALRCDPISGHVSLFWYQQALGQGPEFLTYFQNEAQLDKSGLPSDRFFAERPEGSVSTLKIQRTQQEDSAVYLCASSLRTGSGPEQYFGPGTRLTVT.

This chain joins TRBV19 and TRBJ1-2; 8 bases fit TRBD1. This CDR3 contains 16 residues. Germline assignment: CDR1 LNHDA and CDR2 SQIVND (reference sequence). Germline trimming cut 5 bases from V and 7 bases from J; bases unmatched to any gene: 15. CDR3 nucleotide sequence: TGTGCCAGTAGTCCCTATCGGACAGGGAGAGATGGTGGCTACACCTTC. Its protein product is CASSPYRTGRDGGYTF. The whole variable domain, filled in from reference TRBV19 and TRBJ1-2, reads DGGITQSPKYLFRKEGQNVTLSCEQNLNHDAMYWYRQDPGQGLRLIYYSQIVNDFQKGDIAEGYSVSREKKESFPLTVTSAQKNPTAFYLCASSPYRTGRDGGYTFGSGTRLTVV.

The CDR3 sequence is CASSPPGGLAGADEQFF. CDR3 in DNA: TGTGCCAGCAGCCCGCCCGGGGGGCTAGCGGGAGCGGATGAGCAGTTCTTC. The rearrangement joins TRBV9 to TRBJ2-1; 10 bases line up with TRBD2. V dropped 4 bases and J dropped 8; count of bases not matched to a gene: 15. Germline V lookup: CDR1 SGDLS, CDR2 YYNGEE. This CDR3 region has 17 residues.

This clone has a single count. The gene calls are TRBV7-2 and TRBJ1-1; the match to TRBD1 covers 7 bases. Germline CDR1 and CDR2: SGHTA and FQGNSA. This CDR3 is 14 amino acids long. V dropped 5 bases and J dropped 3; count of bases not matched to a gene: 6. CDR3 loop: CASSPKGQYTEAFF. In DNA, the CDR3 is TGTGCCAGCAGCCCTAAGGGACAGTACACTGAAGCTTTCTTT.

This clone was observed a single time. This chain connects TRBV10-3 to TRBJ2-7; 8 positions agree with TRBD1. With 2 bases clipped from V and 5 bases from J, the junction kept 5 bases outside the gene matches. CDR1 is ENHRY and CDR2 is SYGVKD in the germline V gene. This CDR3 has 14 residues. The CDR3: CAISEGTGVDEQYF. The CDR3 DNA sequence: TGTGCCATCAGTGAGGGGACAGGAGTCGACGAGCAGTACTTC.

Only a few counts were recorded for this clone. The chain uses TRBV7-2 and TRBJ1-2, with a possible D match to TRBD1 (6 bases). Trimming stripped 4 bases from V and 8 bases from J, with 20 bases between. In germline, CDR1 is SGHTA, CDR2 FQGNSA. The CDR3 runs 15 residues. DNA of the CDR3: TGTGCCAGCAGCTCCCTTACGGGGGGCCTGGGGGGCTACACCTTC. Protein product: CASSSLTGGLGGYTF.

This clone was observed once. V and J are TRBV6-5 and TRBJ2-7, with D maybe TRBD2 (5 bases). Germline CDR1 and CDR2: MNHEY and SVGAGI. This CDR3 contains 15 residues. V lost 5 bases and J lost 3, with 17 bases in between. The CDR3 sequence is CASSRTRTGIYEQYF. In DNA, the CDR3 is TGTGCCAGCAGTCGAACCAGGACGGGAATCTACGAGCAGTACTTC.

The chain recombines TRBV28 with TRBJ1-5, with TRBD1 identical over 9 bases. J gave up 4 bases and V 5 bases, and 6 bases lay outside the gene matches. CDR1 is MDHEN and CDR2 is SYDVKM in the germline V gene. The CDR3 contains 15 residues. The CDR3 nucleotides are TGTGCCAGCAGTCAGACAGGGGGGGCGAATCAGCCCCAGCATTTT. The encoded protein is CASSQTGGANQPQHF.

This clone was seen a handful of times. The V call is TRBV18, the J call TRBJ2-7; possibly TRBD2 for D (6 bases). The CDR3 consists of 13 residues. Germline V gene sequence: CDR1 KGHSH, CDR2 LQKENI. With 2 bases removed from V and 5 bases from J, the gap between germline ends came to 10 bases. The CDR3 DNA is TGTGCCAGCTCACCATTGGGGAGGAACGAGCAGTACTTC. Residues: CASSPLGRNEQYF.

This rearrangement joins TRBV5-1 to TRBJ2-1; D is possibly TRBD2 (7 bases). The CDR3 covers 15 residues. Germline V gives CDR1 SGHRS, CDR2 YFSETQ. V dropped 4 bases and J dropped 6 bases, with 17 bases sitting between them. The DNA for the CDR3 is TGCGCCAGCAGCCTAGGGAGGGGGGGTATCAATGAGCAGTTCTTC. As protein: CASSLGRGGINEQFF. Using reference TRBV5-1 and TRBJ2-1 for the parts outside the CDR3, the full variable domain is KAGVTQTPRYLIKTRGQQVTLSCSPISGHRSVSWYQQTPGQGLQFLFEYFSETQRNKGNFPGRFSGRQFSNSRSEMNVSTLELGDSALYLCASSLGRGGINEQFFGPGTRLTVL.

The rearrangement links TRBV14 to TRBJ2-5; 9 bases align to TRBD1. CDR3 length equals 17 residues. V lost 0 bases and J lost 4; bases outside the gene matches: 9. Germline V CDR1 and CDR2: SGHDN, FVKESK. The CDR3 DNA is TGTGCCAGCAGCCAAGATTGGTACAGGGGGCGCCGAGAGACCCAGTACTTC. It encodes CASSQDWYRGRRETQYF.

CDR3 residues: CASSLTGNQPQHF. In DNA form, the CDR3 reads TGTGCCAGCAGCCTGACAGGGAATCAGCCCCAGCATTTT. The chain carries TRBV7-2 and TRBJ1-5; 7 nucleotides match TRBD1. This CDR3 spans 13 amino acids. The germline V gene encodes CDR1 SGHTA and CDR2 FQGNSA. Germline trimming cut 5 bases from V and 4 bases from J; bases unmatched to any gene: 2.

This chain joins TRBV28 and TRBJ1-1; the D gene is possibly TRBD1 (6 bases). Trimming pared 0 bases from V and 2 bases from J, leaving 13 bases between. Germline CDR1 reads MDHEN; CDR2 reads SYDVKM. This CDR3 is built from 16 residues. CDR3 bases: TGTGCCAGCAGTTTATGGGACGGCAGGGGTAACACTGAAGCTTTCTTT. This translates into CASSLWDGRGNTEAFF.

The CDR3 loop reads CAWGGTTDTQYF. CDR3 in DNA: TGTGCCTGGGGGGGGACCACAGATACGCAGTATTTT. The chain employs TRBV30 and TRBJ2-3; perhaps TRBD2 as D (6 bases). CDR1 and CDR2 from the germline V gene are GTSNPN and SVGIG (reference sequence). The CDR3 has 12 residues. The germline V and J ends were trimmed by 5 bases and 2 bases, with 8 bases remaining between them.

CDR3 in DNA: TGTGCCAGCAGCTCCTTACCCAGGGACGAGCAGTACTTC. This codes for CASSSLPRDEQYF. This chain links TRBV7-6 with TRBJ2-7; possibly TRBD1 for D (5 bases). V was clipped by 4 bases and J by 5 bases, with 12 bases between them. The CDR3 runs 13 residues. CDR1 is SGHVS, CDR2 FNYEAQ, per germline.

The CDR3 spells CASSLTSGGPGEQYF. The DNA for the CDR3 is TGTGCCAGCAGCTTGACTAGCGGGGGGCCGGGGGAGCAGTACTTC. This chain links TRBV5-6 with TRBJ2-7; TRBD2 matches at 12 bases. Per germline, CDR1 SGHDT and CDR2 YYEEEE. This CDR3 has 15 residues. V shed 1 base, J shed 7 bases, and the junction held 6 bases outside the gene matches. The variable domain in full, completed from reference TRBV5-6 and TRBJ2-7, reads DAGVTQSPTHLIKTRGQQVTLRCSPKSGHDTVSWYQQALGQGPQFIFQYYEEEERQRGNFPDRFSGHQFPNYSSELNVNALLLGDSALYLCASSLTSGGPGEQYFGPGTRLTVT.